A single sample gave rise to the 19 T cell receptor beta chains below, sequenced in a study of T cell responses to AZD1222 COVID-19 vaccine. Assay used: immunoSEQ multiplex PCR; TCRdb lists only in-frame clones, some missing. Here the sample spans about 110,000 clones, about 88% being singletons. The sample consisted of peripheral blood, taken on day 0 of AZD1222 vaccination. The receptors here all came from an adult in good health.

The table lists this clone with a count of one. CDR3 DNA sequence: TGCAGTGCTAGTCTCGGGAGGGTGGGCAATCAGCCCCAGCATTTT. Translated: CSASLGRVGNQPQHF. This rearrangement joins TRBV20-1 to TRBJ1-5; no reliable D call. V lost 3 bases, J lost 2 bases, and 14 bases lay in between. The CDR3 loop spans 15 amino acids. Germline values: CDR1 DFQATT, CDR2 SNEGSKA (reference sequence).

This sequence joins TRBV24-1 and TRBJ2-7; no firm D call. The germline CDR1 and CDR2 sequences are KGHDR and SFDVKD. The CDR3 contains 13 residues. V gave up 3 bases and J gave up 4 bases, with 9 bases separating them. The CDR3 is CATSDGDRYEQYF. The CDR3 DNA sequence: TGTGCCACCAGTGATGGAGACCGTTACGAGCAGTACTTC.

The J gene is TRBJ1-2, the V gene TRBV3-1 (or the pseudogene TRBV3-2), with TRBD1 matching 8 bases. V dropped 4 bases and J dropped 0; count of bases not matched to a gene: 7. Germline V gene data show CDR1 as LGHDT and CDR2 as YNNKEL (reference sequence). This CDR3 has 16 residues. This CDR3 is CASSLGQGLANYGYTF. CDR3 nucleotides: TGTGCCAGCAGCCTTGGACAGGGCTTAGCTAACTATGGCTACACCTTC.

This chain joins TRBV2 and TRBJ2-5, with D unclear. V lost 6 bases, J lost 4 bases, and 12 bases lay in between. The CDR3 spans 13 residues. Germline CDR1 reads SNHLY; CDR2 reads FYNNEI. The CDR3 DNA sequence: TGTGCCAGCAGGCCCTCTGGGCTAGAGACCCAGTACTTC. Residues: CASRPSGLETQYF.

The table lists this clone with a count of one. The chain combines TRBV5-1 with TRBJ2-1, with TRBD2 identical over 15 bases. This CDR3 is 15 amino acids long. The V gene end was trimmed by 4 bases and the J gene end by 10 bases; junction bases not matched to a gene: 6. Germline V lookup: CDR1 SGHRS, CDR2 YFSETQ. The CDR3 DNA is TGCGCCAGCAGCCCCGGACTAGCGGGAGGGTCCGAGCAGTTCTTC. Amino acid sequence: CASSPGLAGGSEQFF.

This clone was counted a single time. The chain carries TRBV7-9 and TRBJ1-5; 7 bases align to TRBD1. V was clipped by 5 bases and J by 6 bases; unmatched bases: 7. The germline V gene has CDR1 SEHNR and CDR2 FQNEAQ (reference sequence). This CDR3 region has 14 residues. CDR3 sequence reads: CASSRQGGSQPQHF. CDR3 DNA sequence: TGTGCCAGCAGCCGTCAGGGGGGGAGTCAGCCCCAGCATTTT.

CDR3 nucleotide sequence: TGTGCCAGCAGCAGGCCCCTACAAGAGACCCAGTACTTC. Translating gives CASSRPLQETQYF. The rearrangement uses TRBV5-6 and TRBJ2-5; D is uncertain. The CDR3 loop spans 13 amino acids. Trimming took off 4 bases at V and 2 bases at J, with 9 bases between the two ends. Germline loops: CDR1 SGHDT, CDR2 YYEEEE.

The CDR3: CASSPRDRVSWIGTDTQYF. The CDR3 region has the DNA TGTGCCAGCAGCCCCCGGGACAGGGTTTCTTGGATAGGCACAGATACGCAGTATTTT. This chain uses TRBV7-3 with TRBJ2-3, with 9 bases identical to TRBD1. CDR3 length: 19 amino acids. From germline, CDR1 is SGHTA and CDR2 FQGTGA. V trimming: 5 bases; J trimming: 1 base; junction bases outside the gene matches: 16.

The rearrangement uses TRBV14 and TRBJ1-6; D remains unclear. Looked up from germline, CDR1 is SGHDN and CDR2 is FVKESK. This CDR3 has 14 residues. Trimming removed 1 base from V and 11 bases from J, with 12 bases in between. The CDR3 region is CASSQGGYSAPLHF. CDR3 in DNA: TGTGCCAGCAGCCAAGGAGGATATTCGGCACCCCTCCACTTT.

The chain uses TRBV3-1 (or the pseudogene TRBV3-2) and TRBJ1-1; D not resolved. The CDR3 consists of 16 residues. The V end lost 1 base, the J end lost 1 base, and 13 bases lay between the germline ends. CDR1 and CDR2 from the germline V gene are LGHDT and YNNKEL (reference sequence). CDR3 loop: CASSQGGSWGNTEAFF. The CDR3 coding sequence is TGTGCCAGCAGCCAAGGAGGGTCTTGGGGGAACACTGAAGCTTTCTTT.

The chain couples TRBV5-1 to TRBJ1-2; D is undetermined. This CDR3 is built from 18 residues. The germline V gene encodes CDR1 SGHRS and CDR2 YFSETQ. Trimming took 0 bases from V and 3 from J, leaving 21 bases between them. The DNA for the CDR3 is TGCGCCAGCAGCTTGGATAGTGGACTGTCATACTCCTACTATGGCTACACCTTC. It yields the protein CASSLDSGLSYSYYGYTF.

V and J are TRBV19 and TRBJ1-2; D ambiguous. From germline, CDR1 is LNHDA and CDR2 SQIVND (reference sequence). Deletions cut 6 bases from V and 1 base from J, with 18 bases between. The CDR3 loop spans 16 amino acids. The CDR3 bases are TGTGCCAGTAGCACGTTGGCGGCAGGCGATAACTATGGCTACACCTTC. This encodes CASSTLAAGDNYGYTF.

The J gene is TRBJ1-1, the V gene TRBV6-2 or TRBV6-3, with D uncertain. The germline V gene has CDR1 MNHEY and CDR2 SVGEGT. This CDR3 contains 15 residues. Trimming stripped 4 bases from V and 1 base from J, with 13 bases between. CDR3 region: CASSSPSGPNTEAFF. The DNA of the CDR3 is TGTGCCAGCAGTTCCCCGAGCGGTCCGAACACTGAAGCTTTCTTT.

The J gene is TRBJ2-2, the V gene TRBV4-2; D is perhaps TRBD1 (5 bases). V lost 1 base and J lost 3, with 21 bases in between. CDR3 size: 19 residues. Germline values: CDR1 LGHNA, CDR2 YNFKEQ. CDR3 DNA sequence: TGTGCCAGCAGCCAAGTTTGGGATACTGGGGCCGCGGACACCGGGGAGCTGTTTTTT. Its protein product is CASSQVWDTGAADTGELFF.

This clone showed up just once. The chain combines TRBV11-3 with TRBJ2-3; maybe TRBD1 (6 bases). The CDR3 extends over 13 amino acids. Germline V gene sequence: CDR1 SGHNT, CDR2 YENEEA. V lost 1 base to trimming and J lost 4 bases, with 6 bases between them. The CDR3 nucleotides read TGTGCCAGCAGCTTAGGGACAGCAGATACGCAGTATTTT. This translates into CASSLGTADTQYF.

The chain joins TRBV7-9 to TRBJ2-5, with TRBD2 matching 10 bases. CDR3 length: 14 residues. Germline CDR1 is SEHNR and CDR2 is FQNEAQ (reference sequence). Trimming cost V 5 bases and J 5 bases; bases outside gene matches: 5. The chain's CDR3 is CASSASGSGETQYF. CDR3 DNA sequence: TGTGCCAGCAGCGCTAGCGGGAGCGGTGAGACCCAGTACTTC.

The chain carries TRBV12-3 or TRBV12-4 and TRBJ1-2, with D possibly matching TRBD1 (5 bases). The CDR3 sequence is 13 residues long. Trimming pared 7 bases from V and 4 bases from J, leaving 13 bases between. The CDR3 nucleotides are TGTGCCAGCACCCTGACAAGGGGCTATGGCTACACCTTC. Protein sequence: CASTLTRGYGYTF.

The rearrangement uses TRBV2 and TRBJ2-7; 12 nucleotides align to TRBD2. Trimming removed 7 bases from V and 5 bases from J; junction bases left unmatched: 6. CDR1 is SNHLY and CDR2 is FYNNEI in the germline V gene. The CDR3 loop spans 14 amino acids. CDR3 sequence (DNA): TGTGCCAGCATTCCGACTAGCGGGAGTCACGAGCAGTACGTC. Its protein is CASIPTSGSHEQYV.

This sequence joins TRBV19 and TRBJ1-5, with TRBD1 as a possible D gene (6 bases). The CDR3 is 13 residues long. Germline lookup yields CDR1 LNHDA and CDR2 SQIVND (reference sequence). V was cut by 6 bases and J by 4 bases, with 10 bases left in between. CDR3 loop: CASSGTLNQPQHF. As DNA, the CDR3 is TGTGCCAGTAGCGGGACACTTAATCAGCCCCAGCATTTT.